Shown below are 27 T cell receptor beta chains from a single sample sequenced in a study of T cell repertoires in cytomegalovirus infection. TCRdb reprocessed the reads via MiXCR and lists one record per CDR3 protein. The sample has 250,000 to 350,000 distinct CDR3 sequences, roughly a quarter seen once; the top ten hold 11% to 15%. Sequenced input: PBMCs. These TCRs come from a human donor in good health (CMV status not recorded). Some clones in this sample may be carry-over from other donors' samples.

This chain joins TRBV4-3 and TRBJ2-6; 9 nucleotides match TRBD2. The CDR3 totals 21 residues. Germline CDR1 LGHNA, CDR2 YSLEER. V lost 0 bases, J lost 2 bases, and 14 bases stayed unmatched. The CDR3 DNA reads as TGCGCCAGCAGCCAAGATAAAGCGATCGGCCTAGCGGGACCTGGGGCCAACGTCCTGACTTTC. Translating gives CASSQDKAIGLAGPGANVLTF.

This clonotype was counted once. The chain recombines TRBV9 with TRBJ2-3; no firm D call. V was shortened by 0 bases and J by 5 bases, with 10 bases between the two germline ends. Germline V gene lookup returns CDR1 SGDLS and CDR2 YYNGEE. The CDR3 has 14 amino acids. The CDR3 nucleotides are TGTGCCAGCAGCGTAGCCGACACCAGAGATACGCAGTATTTT. Its translation: CASSVADTRDTQYF.

This clonotype has only a few counts. The V and J genes are TRBV25-1 and TRBJ1-4, with 7 positions matching TRBD1. V trimming: 9 bases; J trimming: 8 bases; junction bases outside the gene matches: 12. Germline V gene sequence: CDR1 MGHDK, CDR2 SYGVNS. The CDR3 runs 14 residues. CDR3 bases: TGTGCCAGTTCCCCGGGACAGTGGGAGGAAAAACTGTTTTTT. It codes for CASSPGQWEEKLFF.

The chain couples TRBV20-1 to TRBJ2-1; D possibly corresponds to TRBD2 (6 bases). Per germline, CDR1 DFQATT and CDR2 SNEGSKA (reference sequence). V was cut by 6 bases and J by 3 bases, with 21 bases left in between. The CDR3 has 16 residues. The CDR3 loop reads CSAPRVAEGYYNEQFF. CDR3 DNA: TGCAGTGCCCCCCGTGTTGCGGAGGGTTACTACAATGAGCAGTTCTTC.

This clonotype has a handful of counts. The CDR3 coding sequence is TGTGCCAGCAGTTTTGCAGGACAAACGAATAGCAATCAGCCCCAGCATTTT. Translated: CASSFAGQTNSNQPQHF. This chain connects TRBV28 to TRBJ1-5, with a tentative D call TRBD1 (5 bases). There are 17 residues in the CDR3. The V gene's germline CDR1 is MDHEN and CDR2 SYDVKM. V was shortened by 3 bases and J by 0 bases, with 15 bases between the two germline ends.

This clonotype was picked up many times. This chain connects TRBV4-2 to TRBJ1-4; D call uncertain. Germline V gene lookup returns CDR1 LGHNA and CDR2 YNFKEQ. The V and J ends lost 0 bases and 8 bases respectively, with 13 bases between them. The CDR3 contains 15 residues. CDR3: CASSQDTALGEKLFF. CDR3 bases: TGTGCCAGCAGCCAAGATACCGCTTTGGGCGAAAAACTGTTTTTT.

This chain's CDR3 is CSAPWRVGEETQYF. CDR3 coding DNA: TGCAGTGCTCCCTGGCGGGTTGGGGAGGAGACCCAGTACTTC. The chain combines TRBV20-1 with TRBJ2-5; TRBD2 might be the D (5 bases). CDR1 DFQATT and CDR2 SNEGSKA come from the germline V gene (reference sequence). The V and J ends lost 5 bases and 5 bases respectively, with 18 bases between them. The CDR3 extends over 14 amino acids.

The CDR3 spells CASSLWGTNYGYTF. CDR3 nucleotide sequence: TGTGCCAGCAGCTTGTGGGGCACTAACTATGGCTACACCTTC. The chain employs TRBV7-2 and TRBJ1-2; possibly TRBD1 for D (5 bases). The CDR3 consists of 14 residues. Germline assignment: CDR1 SGHTA and CDR2 FQGNSA. V shed 3 bases and J shed 0 bases, with 8 bases lying between them.

CDR3 sequence reads: CASIEWGQGVNEQFF. CDR3 bases: TGTGCCAGCATCGAATGGGGACAGGGTGTAAATGAGCAGTTCTTC. The V gene is TRBV6-1, the J gene TRBJ2-1; the match to TRBD1 covers 9 bases. Trimming removed 7 bases from V and 7 bases from J; junction bases left unmatched: 11. Germline values: CDR1 MNHNS, CDR2 SASEGT. This CDR3 comprises 15 residues.

V usage is TRBV5-1 and J usage is TRBJ1-4; possibly TRBD1 for D (5 bases). This CDR3 is built from 15 residues. Trimming removed 5 bases at V and 3 bases at J, with 14 bases between. Germline V gene sequence: CDR1 SGHRS, CDR2 YFSETQ. The CDR3 spells CASRSSGAANEKLFF. In DNA, the CDR3 is TGCGCCAGCAGGTCCTCCGGGGCGGCTAATGAAAAACTGTTTTTT.

This clonotype was recorded many times. As DNA, the CDR3 is TGTGCCAGCAGGACGGGACTAGGGGCCTACAATGAGCAGTTCTTC. It yields the protein CASRTGLGAYNEQFF. The rearrangement uses TRBV11-1 and TRBJ2-1; 8 bases are shared with TRBD2. The germline V gene has CDR1 SGHAT and CDR2 FQDESV (reference sequence). The CDR3 consists of 15 residues. The trim removed 6 bases at V and 2 bases at J, leaving 6 bases unmatched. The whole variable domain, filled in from reference TRBV11-1 and TRBJ2-1, reads EAEVAQSPRYKITEKSQAVAFWCDPISGHATLYWYRQILGQGPELLVQFQDESVVDDSQLPKDRFSAERLKGVDSTLKIQPAELGDSAMYLCASRTGLGAYNEQFFGPGTRLTVL.

V gene TRBV12-3 or TRBV12-4 combines with J gene TRBJ1-5; 7 nucleotides agree with TRBD1. Trimming cost V 5 bases and J 5 bases; bases outside gene matches: 6. This CDR3 spans 14 amino acids. CDR3 amino acids: CASSPGTDYQPQHF. The DNA for the CDR3 is TGTGCCAGCAGTCCCGGGACAGATTATCAGCCCCAGCATTTT.

This clonotype was seen only a few times. The rearrangement joins TRBV28 to TRBJ2-3, with TRBD2 identical over 8 bases. Germline values: CDR1 MDHEN, CDR2 SYDVKM. The CDR3 is 15 amino acids. J gave up 6 bases and V 6 bases, and 11 bases lay outside the gene matches. The CDR3 reads CASSPGGLGADTQYF. DNA for the CDR3: TGTGCCAGCAGCCCCGGGGGACTAGGAGCGGATACGCAGTATTTT. The entire variable domain, with the rest obtained from reference TRBV28 and TRBJ2-3, is as follows: DVKVTQSSRYLVKRTGEKVFLECVQDMDHENMFWYRQDPGLGLRLIYFSYDVKMKEKGDIPEGYSVSREKKERFSLILESASTNQTSMYLCASSPGGLGADTQYFGPGTRLTVL.

The table lists this clonotype with a few counts. The J gene is TRBJ2-6, the V gene TRBV7-8; D gene unclear. This CDR3 spans 15 amino acids. V dropped 1 base and J dropped 2 bases, with 6 bases sitting between them. Per the germline V gene, CDR1 is SGHVS and CDR2 is FQNEAQ. The CDR3 protein is CASSLVGAGANVLTF. CDR3 nucleotides: TGTGCCAGCAGCTTAGTTGGCGCTGGGGCCAACGTCCTGACTTTC.

This clonotype was seen a few times. This chain joins TRBV5-6 and TRBJ2-5; D might be TRBD2 (5 bases). V was trimmed by 2 bases and J by 2 bases, leaving 10 bases between them. There are 14 residues in the CDR3. Per the germline V gene, CDR1 is SGHDT and CDR2 is YYEEEE. CDR3 nucleotide sequence: TGTGCCAGCAGCTTTGCGGGCAGACAAGAGACCCAGTACTTC. This codes for CASSFAGRQETQYF.

The chain couples TRBV20-1 to TRBJ2-1; 8 bases match TRBD1. The CDR3 extends over 14 amino acids. Germline V gene lookup returns CDR1 DFQATT and CDR2 SNEGSKA (reference sequence). Germline trimming cut 5 bases from V and 7 bases from J; bases unmatched to any gene: 10. This chain's CDR3 is CSAGPGQGRNEQFF. Here the CDR3 DNA reads TGCAGTGCTGGACCCGGACAGGGACGGAATGAGCAGTTCTTC.

V gene TRBV18 combines with J gene TRBJ2-2; D is unclear. Germline V gene lookup returns CDR1 KGHSH and CDR2 LQKENI. V was pared by 1 base and J by 3 bases, with 9 bases between. The CDR3 spans 15 residues. The CDR3 nucleotides read TGTGCCAGCTCACCACGGGCAGCCCACACCGGGGAGCTGTTTTTT. It is translated as CASSPRAAHTGELFF.

This clonotype showed up many times. The gene calls are TRBV7-2 and TRBJ1-1, with TRBD1 identical over 11 bases. Looked up from germline, CDR1 is SGHTA and CDR2 is FQGNSA. The CDR3 runs 13 residues. The junction had 2 bases not matched to a gene; V was cut back by 4 bases and J by 7 bases. The CDR3, as DNA: TGTGCCAGCAGCTATGGGACAGGGGGTGAAGCTTTCTTT. This sequence encodes CASSYGTGGEAFF.

A few counts support this clonotype. This chain connects TRBV19 to TRBJ1-2; no definite D call. The CDR3 loop spans 11 amino acids. Trimming removed 7 bases from V and 5 bases from J, with 8 bases in between. The germline CDR1 and CDR2 sequences are LNHDA and SQIVND (reference sequence). This CDR3 reads CASISGYGYTF. As DNA, the CDR3 is TGTGCCAGTATCAGCGGGTATGGCTACACCTTC.

The chain joins TRBV28 to TRBJ2-5; 11 bases match TRBD2. Germline V CDR1 and CDR2: MDHEN, SYDVKM. V trimming: 5 bases; J trimming: 7 bases; junction bases outside the gene matches: 12. This CDR3 is built from 16 residues. The CDR3 DNA sequence: TGTGCCAGCAGTCCCGCGGCTAGCGGGGGGCCAGGGACCCAGTACTTC. Translation: CASSPAASGGPGTQYF. Together with reference TRBV28 and TRBJ2-5, the CDR3 gives the full variable domain: DVKVTQSSRYLVKRTGEKVFLECVQDMDHENMFWYRQDPGLGLRLIYFSYDVKMKEKGDIPEGYSVSREKKERFSLILESASTNQTSMYLCASSPAASGGPGTQYFGPGTRLLVL.

In its sample, this clonotype was seen a few times. V is TRBV7-2 and J is TRBJ2-1; TRBD1 aligns across 8 bases. This CDR3 is 11 amino acids long. Unmatched junction bases numbered 2, after V lost 1 base and J lost 15 bases. Germline loops: CDR1 SGHTA, CDR2 FQGNSA. CDR3 residues: CASSLVDRGFF. CDR3 nucleotide sequence: TGTGCCAGCAGCTTAGTTGACAGGGGGTTCTTC.

The sample holds many counts of this clonotype. This rearrangement joins TRBV11-2 to TRBJ2-3; D remains ambiguous. The CDR3 runs to 12 residues. V lost 3 bases and J 5 bases, leaving 6 bases between the germline ends. Germline V CDR1 and CDR2: SGHAT, FQNNGV. This CDR3 reads CASSLKGDTQYF. CDR3 DNA: TGTGCCAGCAGCTTGAAGGGAGATACGCAGTATTTT.

The rearrangement uses TRBV6-5 and TRBJ1-1; D not certain. Trimming pared 3 bases from V and 7 bases from J, leaving 9 bases between. This CDR3 has 12 amino acids. The V gene's germline CDR1 is MNHEY and CDR2 SVGAGI. CDR3 nucleotide sequence: TGTGCCAGCAGTTATGGCCTCGGTGAAGCTTTCTTT. This encodes CASSYGLGEAFF.

This clonotype was found many times. The V gene is TRBV7-8, the J gene TRBJ2-2, with 8 bases lining up with TRBD2. Germline V gene data show CDR1 as SGHVS and CDR2 as FQNEAQ. With 1 base clipped from V and 2 bases from J, the junction kept 9 bases outside the gene matches. This CDR3 is built from 18 residues. The CDR3 reads CASSLVWSGGSNTGELFF. The CDR3 nucleotides are TGTGCCAGCAGCTTAGTGTGGAGCGGGGGATCCAACACCGGGGAGCTGTTTTTT.

This clonotype was recorded at least ten times. The chain joins TRBV6-1 to TRBJ1-2; D gene uncertain. Germline V CDR1 and CDR2: MNHNS, SASEGT. The length of the CDR3 is 11 residues. V lost 7 bases, J lost 4 bases, and 7 bases lay in between. CDR3 nucleotide sequence: TGTGCCAGCACGGGGATCTATGGCTACACCTTC. Encoded protein: CASTGIYGYTF.

The table lists this clonotype with a few counts. The junction departs from germline at one end; a sequencing error may be responsible. V and J are TRBV7-8 and TRBJ2-2; no clear D gene. The CDR3 loop spans 12 amino acids. Germline values: CDR1 SGHVS, CDR2 FQNEAQ. This chain's CDR3 is CASSPNSGELFF. The DNA for the CDR3 is TGTGCCAGCAGTCCTAACAGCGGGGAGCTGTTTTTT. Full variable domain (missing parts from reference TRBV7-8 and TRBJ2-2): GAGVSQSPRYKVAKRGQDVALRCDPISGHVSLFWYQQALGQGPEFLTYFQNEAQLDKSGLPSDRFFAERPEGSVSTLKIQRTQQEDSAVYLCASSPNSGELFFGEGSRLTVL.

The chain recombines TRBV20-1 with TRBJ2-2; 11 bases fit TRBD2. CDR3 size: 17 residues. Germline CDR1 and CDR2: DFQATT and SNEGSKA (reference sequence). V shed 0 bases, J shed 6 bases, and the junction held 9 bases outside the gene matches. The CDR3 region has the DNA TGCAGTGCTAGAGACCCAAAGGAACTAGCGGGAGCCGGGGAGCTGTTTTTT. This sequence encodes CSARDPKELAGAGELFF.